The 27 T cell receptor beta chains reported below all come from one sample, sequenced in a study of cytomegalovirus exposure and HLA in healthy donors. PCR primers comprised 60 Vbeta and 13 Jbeta primers. The assay was immunoSEQ multiplex PCR, and TCRdb's table has in-frame clones only and misses some. The sample lists 200,000 to 250,000 clones, about 85% occurring once. The sample was PBMCs. The source is a human donor in good health.

The chain has TRBV20-1 and TRBJ2-4, with 9 bases aligning to TRBD1. The CDR3 loop spans 10 amino acids. Germline CDR1 and CDR2: DFQATT and SNEGSKA (reference sequence). V was clipped by 7 bases and J by 8 bases; unmatched bases: 0. CDR3 residues: CSGDRDIQYF. Written as DNA, the CDR3 is TGCAGTGGGGACAGGGACATTCAGTACTTC.

V usage is TRBV28 and J usage is TRBJ2-5; a possible D gene is TRBD2 (6 bases). CDR3 size: 15 residues. V was cut by 6 bases and J by 6 bases, with 20 bases left in between. CDR1 and CDR2 (germline): MDHEN, SYDVKM. The CDR3 nucleotides are TGTGCCAGCAGGGATGGTACGGAGGGGTTTAAGACCCAGTACTTC. Residues: CASRDGTEGFKTQYF.

The chain combines TRBV19 with TRBJ2-6; D is perhaps TRBD1 (5 bases). Trimming removed 6 bases at V and 0 bases at J, with 6 bases between. This CDR3 contains 14 residues. CDR1 LNHDA and CDR2 SQIVND come from the germline V gene (reference sequence). The CDR3 coding sequence is TGTGCCAGTAGAGACAGCTCTGGGGCCAACGTCCTGACTTTC. Its translation: CASRDSSGANVLTF.

CDR3 protein: CASTTGLAGGDTQYF. In DNA form, the CDR3 reads TGTGCCAGCACTACCGGACTAGCGGGGGGGGATACGCAGTATTTT. V is TRBV28 and J is TRBJ2-3; TRBD2 agrees at 15 bases. CDR1 is MDHEN, CDR2 SYDVKM, per germline. V shed 7 bases, J shed 6 bases, and the junction held 5 bases outside the gene matches. CDR3 length equals 15 residues.

The chain carries TRBV7-6 and TRBJ1-3; 12 bases align to TRBD1. Germline trimming cut 6 bases from V and 2 bases from J; bases unmatched to any gene: 11. The germline CDR1 and CDR2 sequences are SGHVS and FNYEAQ. The length of the CDR3 is 18 residues. This chain's CDR3 is CASRSRGGTGGAGNTIYF. The CDR3 DNA sequence: TGTGCCAGCAGGAGCAGGGGCGGGACAGGGGGCGCTGGAAACACCATATATTTT.

The chain joins TRBV5-1 to TRBJ2-7, with a weak D call TRBD2 (5 bases). With 0 bases removed from V and 2 bases from J, the gap between germline ends came to 15 bases. The CDR3 covers 16 residues. The germline gives CDR1 SGHRS, CDR2 YFSETQ. The CDR3 is CASSLVAGPGTYEQYF. In DNA, the CDR3 is TGCGCCAGCAGCTTGGTTGCGGGCCCCGGAACCTACGAGCAGTACTTC.

The rearrangement joins TRBV5-4 to TRBJ2-7; TRBD2 aligns across 8 bases. CDR1 and CDR2 (germline): SGHNT, YYREEE (reference sequence). V trimming: 2 bases; J trimming: 3 bases; junction bases outside the gene matches: 4. The CDR3 runs 14 residues. The CDR3 DNA reads as TGTGCCAGCAGCTTAGGACTAGCTGACTACGAGCAGTACTTC. This sequence encodes CASSLGLADYEQYF.

The chain employs TRBV28 and TRBJ2-2, with D possibly matching TRBD1 (5 bases). Deletions cut 6 bases from V and 5 bases from J, with 10 bases between. There are 13 residues in the CDR3. CDR1 and CDR2 from the germline V gene are MDHEN and SYDVKM. The CDR3 DNA is TGTGCCAGCAGGAATAGGGGTACCGGGGAGCTGTTTTTT. It specifies CASRNRGTGELFF.

This chain uses TRBV4-1 with TRBJ2-7; 8 nucleotides agree with TRBD1. With 4 bases clipped from V and 5 bases from J, the junction kept 7 bases outside the gene matches. Germline CDR1 reads MGHRA; CDR2 reads YSYEKL. The CDR3 covers 14 residues. CDR3 sequence: CASSPGQGIDEQYF. CDR3 coding DNA: TGCGCCAGCAGCCCTGGACAGGGCATCGACGAGCAGTACTTC.

The rearrangement joins TRBV28 to TRBJ2-7, with 8 bases aligning to TRBD2. The V gene's germline CDR1 is MDHEN and CDR2 SYDVKM. This CDR3 has 15 residues. V was clipped by 2 bases and J by 4 bases; unmatched bases: 7. The CDR3 DNA sequence: TGTGCCAGCAGTTTACCGAAGCGGGAGTGGTACGAGCAGTACTTC. Protein: CASSLPKREWYEQYF.

CDR3 sequence: CASSETGRWMETQYF. The CDR3 DNA follows: TGTGCCAGCAGTGAGACAGGGAGGTGGATGGAGACCCAGTACTTC. The V gene is TRBV6-1, the J gene TRBJ2-5; possible D gene TRBD1, 7 bases. Trimming stripped 3 bases from V and 5 bases from J, with 16 bases between. The CDR3 runs 15 residues. From germline, CDR1 is MNHNS and CDR2 SASEGT.

V usage is TRBV2 and J usage is TRBJ1-3; unclear D gene. CDR1 is SNHLY, CDR2 FYNNEI, per germline. CDR3 length: 14 residues. Trimming shortened V by 3 bases and J by 7 bases, and 13 bases separated the two germline ends. CDR3: CASSDQTPRNTIYF. The CDR3 nucleotides are TGTGCCAGCAGTGATCAAACCCCGCGGAACACCATATATTTT. The whole variable domain, remainder taken from reference TRBV2 and TRBJ1-3, is EPEVTQTPSHQVTQMGQEVILRCVPISNHLYFYWYRQILGQKVEFLVSFYNNEISEKSEIFDDQFSVERPDGSNFTLKIRSTKLEDSAMYFCASSDQTPRNTIYFGEGSWLTVV.

The sample holds one count of this clone. The rearrangement joins TRBV19 to TRBJ2-3; the match to TRBD1 covers 9 bases. J was trimmed by 6 bases and V by 5 bases; bases with no gene match: 18. Germline assignment: CDR1 LNHDA and CDR2 SQIVND (reference sequence). The CDR3 runs 18 residues. The CDR3 DNA is TGTGCCAGTAGTCCCACAGGGGGCGCTTCAGGTGTATGGGATACGCAGTATTTT. It yields the protein CASSPTGGASGVWDTQYF. The whole variable domain, remainder taken from reference TRBV19 and TRBJ2-3, is DGGITQSPKYLFRKEGQNVTLSCEQNLNHDAMYWYRQDPGQGLRLIYYSQIVNDFQKGDIAEGYSVSREKKESFPLTVTSAQKNPTAFYLCASSPTGGASGVWDTQYFGPGTRLTVL.

The chain carries TRBV30 and TRBJ2-7; 7 bases agree with TRBD1. Germline CDR1 is GTSNPN and CDR2 is SVGIG (reference sequence). The CDR3 covers 15 residues. J lost 1 base, V lost 0 bases, and 6 bases had no gene match. CDR3 loop: CAWSVWDRGSYEQYF. DNA of the CDR3: TGTGCCTGGAGTGTTTGGGACAGAGGATCCTACGAGCAGTACTTC.

The chain couples TRBV25-1 to TRBJ1-3; 8 bases map to TRBD1. After removal of 6 bases from V and 0 bases from J, the junction contained 4 bases not matched to a gene. In germline, CDR1 is MGHDK, CDR2 SYGVNS. The CDR3 has 15 amino acids. In nucleotides, the CDR3 is TGTGCCAGCAGCCAAACAGGGGGCTCTGGAAACACCATATATTTT. It specifies CASSQTGGSGNTIYF.

The chain joins TRBV4-2 to TRBJ1-4, with D perhaps matching TRBD1 (5 bases). The CDR3 contains 16 residues. Germline V gene data show CDR1 as LGHNA and CDR2 as YNFKEQ. Trimming left V 3 bases short and J 7 bases short, with 18 bases between. The CDR3 DNA follows: TGTGCCAGCAGCCACACCAGGGCTATGAAGGGTGAAAAACTGTTTTTT. Translating it yields CASSHTRAMKGEKLFF.

The chain recombines TRBV5-4 with TRBJ2-6; D remains unclear. With 1 base removed from V and 2 bases from J, the gap between germline ends came to 13 bases. This CDR3 contains 17 residues. Germline V gene data show CDR1 as SGHNT and CDR2 as YYREEE (reference sequence). The CDR3 sequence: CASSLNPRSAGANVLTF. CDR3 in DNA: TGTGCCAGCAGCTTGAACCCCCGGTCCGCTGGGGCCAACGTCCTGACTTTC.

The chain carries TRBV9 and TRBJ1-5, with D maybe TRBD1 (6 bases). In germline, CDR1 is SGDLS, CDR2 YYNGEE. The CDR3 runs 15 residues. Trimming shortened V by 0 bases and J by 6 bases, and 13 bases separated the two germline ends. The CDR3 reads CASSVEGVTSQPQHF. As DNA, the CDR3 is TGTGCCAGCAGCGTAGAGGGGGTGACAAGTCAGCCCCAGCATTTT.

The chain joins TRBV7-8 to TRBJ2-7; no clear D. This CDR3 has 13 residues. CDR1 SGHVS and CDR2 FQNEAQ come from the germline V gene. The V end was cut by 6 bases, the J end by 6 bases, with 15 bases between. The CDR3: CASRTDLGLEQYF. Written as DNA, the CDR3 is TGTGCCAGCAGGACTGACTTGGGTCTCGAGCAGTACTTC.

The CDR3 bases are TGTGCCACCAGCAGGGGCGGGACAGGGAACAATGAGCAGTTCTTC. Translation: CATSRGGTGNNEQFF. This rearrangement joins TRBV15 to TRBJ2-1; 9 nucleotides align to TRBD1. The CDR3 runs 15 residues. Germline V CDR1 and CDR2: LNHNV, YYDKDF (reference sequence). The J segment lost 5 bases and the V segment lost 3 bases, leaving 5 bases of the junction unmatched.

The rearrangement links TRBV7-8 to TRBJ2-4; perhaps TRBD1 as D (6 bases). Trimming removed 2 bases at V and 0 bases at J, with 14 bases between. The CDR3 sequence is 17 residues long. Germline CDR1 and CDR2: SGHVS and FQNEAQ. The CDR3, as DNA: TGTGCCAGCAGCTTATTTTCGACAGGACTAGCCAAAAACATTCAGTACTTC. It specifies CASSLFSTGLAKNIQYF.

V and J are TRBV30 and TRBJ1-3; TRBD1 matches at 9 bases. The CDR3 is 15 residues long. V was pared by 2 bases and J by 1 base, with 3 bases of the junction left unmatched. Looked up from germline, CDR1 is GTSNPN and CDR2 is SVGIG (reference sequence). The CDR3, as DNA: TGTGCCTGGAGTAACAGGGGGCCATCTGGAAACACCATATATTTT. It specifies CAWSNRGPSGNTIYF. Combining the CDR3 with reference TRBV30 and TRBJ1-3 gives the whole variable domain SQTIHQWPATLVQPVGSPLSLECTVEGTSNPNLYWYRQAAGRGLQLLFYSVGIGQISSEVPQNLSASRPQDRQFILSSKKLLLSDSGFYLCAWSNRGPSGNTIYFGEGSWLTVV.

This chain uses TRBV5-1 with TRBJ2-3; 8 nucleotides agree with TRBD2. Germline loops: CDR1 SGHRS, CDR2 YFSETQ. After removal of 1 base from V and 0 bases from J, the junction contained 4 bases not matched to a gene. The length of the CDR3 is 16 residues. DNA of the CDR3: TGCGCCAGCAGCTTGATAGCGGGACGAAGCACAGATACGCAGTATTTT. Amino acids: CASSLIAGRSTDTQYF.

V gene TRBV19 combines with J gene TRBJ1-2; no reliable D call. CDR1 is LNHDA, CDR2 SQIVND, per germline (reference sequence). Trimming pared 3 bases from V and 4 bases from J, leaving 12 bases between. This CDR3 is built from 14 residues. The DNA of the CDR3 is TGTGCCAGTAGTATCGGTGGGCAGATCTATGGCTACACCTTC. Protein sequence: CASSIGGQIYGYTF.

The V call is TRBV7-9, the J call TRBJ1-2, with 7 nucleotides matching TRBD1. The CDR3 extends over 16 amino acids. In germline, CDR1 is SEHNR, CDR2 FQNEAQ (reference sequence). V lost 5 bases, J lost 0 bases, and 9 bases stayed unmatched. CDR3 sequence reads: CASSQGTELTNYGYTF. The DNA for the CDR3 is TGTGCCAGCAGCCAGGGGACAGAACTAACTAACTATGGCTACACCTTC.

This clone turned up a few times. The gene calls are TRBV5-1 and TRBJ1-2; the D is unclear. Between the trimmed V and J ends, which lost 0 bases and 7 bases, there was a span of 7 bases. The CDR3 sequence is 12 residues long. The germline V gene has CDR1 SGHRS and CDR2 YFSETQ. The CDR3 DNA reads TGCGCCAGCAGCTTGGGCAACGGTGGCTACACCTTC. As protein: CASSLGNGGYTF.

The chain uses TRBV29-1 and TRBJ2-2; TRBD2 matches 12 bases. The germline CDR1 and CDR2 sequences are SQVTM and ANQGSEA. The J segment lost 7 bases and the V segment lost 6 bases, leaving 9 bases of the junction unmatched. The CDR3 runs 15 residues. The CDR3 region is CSVGPSGRANGELFF. CDR3 nucleotide sequence: TGCAGCGTGGGTCCTAGCGGGAGGGCCAACGGGGAGCTGTTTTTT.